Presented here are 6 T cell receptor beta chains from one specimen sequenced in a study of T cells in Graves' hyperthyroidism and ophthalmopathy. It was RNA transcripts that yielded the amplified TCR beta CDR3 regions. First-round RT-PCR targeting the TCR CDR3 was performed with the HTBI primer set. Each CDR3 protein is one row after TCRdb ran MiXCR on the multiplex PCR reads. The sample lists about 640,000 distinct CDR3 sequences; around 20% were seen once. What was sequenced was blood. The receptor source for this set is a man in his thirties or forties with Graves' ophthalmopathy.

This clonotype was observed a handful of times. CDR3 coding DNA: TGTGCCATCAGTGAAGGACAGGGGCTCCTCTACGAGCAGTACTTC. This encodes CAISEGQGLLYEQYF. This chain links TRBV10-3 with TRBJ2-7; TRBD1 matches 9 bases. Unmatched junction bases numbered 6, after V lost 3 bases and J lost 3 bases. The CDR3 covers 15 residues. Germline V CDR1 and CDR2: ENHRY, SYGVKD.

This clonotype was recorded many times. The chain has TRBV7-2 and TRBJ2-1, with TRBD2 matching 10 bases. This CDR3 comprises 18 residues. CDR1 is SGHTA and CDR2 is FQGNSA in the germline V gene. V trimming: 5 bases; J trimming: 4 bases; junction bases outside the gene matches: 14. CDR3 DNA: TGTGCCAGCAGCCTGGGACTAGCGCGGGGGAGAAGATACAATGAGCAGTTCTTC. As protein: CASSLGLARGRRYNEQFF.

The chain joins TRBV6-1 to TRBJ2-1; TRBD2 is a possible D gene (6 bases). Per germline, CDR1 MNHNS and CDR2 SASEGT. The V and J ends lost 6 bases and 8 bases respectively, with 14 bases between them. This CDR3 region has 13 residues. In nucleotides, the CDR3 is TGTGCCAGCAGAACCGGGACTCCCTATGAGCAGTTCTTC. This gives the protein CASRTGTPYEQFF.

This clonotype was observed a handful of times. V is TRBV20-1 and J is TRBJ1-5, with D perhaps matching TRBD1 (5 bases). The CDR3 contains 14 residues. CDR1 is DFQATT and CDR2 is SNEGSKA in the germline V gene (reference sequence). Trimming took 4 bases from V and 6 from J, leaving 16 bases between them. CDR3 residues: CSAKRGETSQPQHF. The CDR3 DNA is TGCAGTGCTAAGAGAGGGGAAACGAGTCAGCCCCAGCATTTT.

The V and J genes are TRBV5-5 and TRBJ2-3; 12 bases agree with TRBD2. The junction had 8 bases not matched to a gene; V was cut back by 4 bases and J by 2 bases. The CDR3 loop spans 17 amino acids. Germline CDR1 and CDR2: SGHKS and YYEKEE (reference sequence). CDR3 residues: CASSPRLAGDTTDTQYF. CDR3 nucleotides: TGTGCCAGCAGCCCTCGACTAGCGGGAGATACCACAGATACGCAGTATTTT.

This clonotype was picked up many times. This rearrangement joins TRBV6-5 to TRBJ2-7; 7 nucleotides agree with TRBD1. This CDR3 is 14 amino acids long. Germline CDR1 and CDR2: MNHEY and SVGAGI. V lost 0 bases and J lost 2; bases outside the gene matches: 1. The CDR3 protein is CASSYSGTAYEQYF. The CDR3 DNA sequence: TGTGCCAGCAGTTACTCGGGGACAGCCTACGAGCAGTACTTC.